Listed below are T cell receptor beta chains from one sample, sequenced in a study of cytomegalovirus exposure and HLA in healthy donors. Libraries were prepared by immunoSEQ multiplex PCR; TCRdb keeps only in-frame clonotypes and omits some of them. The profile covers some 120,000 clones, with 81% appearing a single time and roughly 4.1% taken by the ten largest. Input material: PBMCs. Receptor source: a man aged 18 to 35 in good health and CMV-seropositive. Both conserved end residues are part of each CDR3. Fields, in order: J gene, clone size, D gene, V gene, CDR3 length, CDR3 DNA, CDR3 protein. The D gene is left open where the match is weak. Clone size is shown for a subset of rows, as once, few, many or a class of expanded clone.

J: TRBJ2-3
size: NA
D: NA
V: TRBV6-6
length: 12
DNA: TGTGCCAGCGGTGCGATAAGAGATACGCAGTATTTT
CDR3: CASGAIRDTQYF

J: TRBJ1-1
size: NA
D: NA
V: TRBV23-1
length: 16
DNA: TGCGCCAGCAGTCCCCTGGGCGCTATTAGTCGGACTGAAGCTTTCTTT
CDR3: CASSPLGAISRTEAFF

J: TRBJ1-6
size: NA
D: NA
V: TRBV27
length: 14
DNA: TGTGCCAGCAGTGTCGGGGATCCCGCGACACCCCTCCACTTT
CDR3: CASSVGDPATPLHF

J: TRBJ2-2
size: NA
D: NA
V: TRBV7-2
length: 16
DNA: TGTGCCAGCAGCTTAGTTGGGCTAGCAACGACCGGGGAGCTGTTTTTT
CDR3: CASSLVGLATTGELFF

J: TRBJ1-2
size: NA
D: TRBD1
V: TRBV7-2
length: 15
DNA: TGTGCCAGCAGGCGTCCGACAGGGTTTGACTATGGCTACACCTTC
CDR3: CASRRPTGFDYGYTF

J: TRBJ1-5
size: NA
D: TRBD1
V: TRBV30
length: 14
DNA: TGTGCCTGGAGTCCGAGACAGGGGATTTTGCCCCAGCATTTT
CDR3: CAWSPRQGILPQHF

J: TRBJ1-2
size: NA
D: NA
V: TRBV6-5
length: 13
DNA: TGTGCCAGCCGGACAGCGGATAACTATGGCTACACCTTC
CDR3: CASRTADNYGYTF

J: TRBJ2-1
size: NA
D: TRBD2
V: TRBV6-4
length: 14
DNA: TGTGCCAGCAGTGAGGCTAGCGGACCCCATGAGCAGTTCTTC
CDR3: CASSEASGPHEQFF

J: TRBJ2-5
size: few
D: TRBD2
V: TRBV4-3
length: 16
DNA: TGCGCCAGCACCCCTGGGGGGACTAGCCCCACGGAGACCCAGTACTTC
CDR3: CASTPGGTSPTETQYF

J: TRBJ1-2
size: NA
D: TRBD1
V: TRBV27
length: 16
DNA: TGTGCCAGCAGTTTCCTTGCCTTGGGACAGCCGACGGGCTACACCTTC
CDR3: CASSFLALGQPTGYTF

J: TRBJ1-6
size: NA
D: TRBD1
V: TRBV6-4
length: 17
DNA: TGTGCCAGCAGTAATGCAGACCCGGACAGGGGTAATTCACCCCTCCACTTT
CDR3: CASSNADPDRGNSPLHF

J: TRBJ1-6
size: NA
D: TRBD1
V: TRBV6-5
length: 14
DNA: TGTGCCAGTGAGGGGGCAGGAGATAATTCACCCCTCCACTTT
CDR3: CASEGAGDNSPLHF

J: TRBJ2-7
size: NA
D: TRBD1
V: TRBV6-5
length: 15
DNA: TGTGCCAGCCGGAGGGGACAGGGGGAGCAGTACGAGCAGTACTTC
CDR3: CASRRGQGEQYEQYF

J: TRBJ2-7
size: NA
D: NA
V: TRBV4-3
length: 17
DNA: TGCGCCAGCAGCCGAACCGCCGGTGCGGGGGCTTCCTACGAGCAGTACTTC
CDR3: CASSRTAGAGASYEQYF

J: TRBJ1-2
size: once
D: NA
V: TRBV30
length: 14
DNA: TGTGCCTGGAAGCGGACGGGCCGAGATTATGGCTACACCTTC
CDR3: CAWKRTGRDYGYTF

J: TRBJ2-5
size: NA
D: TRBD2
V: TRBV9
length: 16
DNA: TGTGCCAGCAGCGGGCGAGCGGGAGCCACCCAAGAGACCCAGTACTTC
CDR3: CASSGRAGATQETQYF

J: TRBJ2-7
size: NA
D: TRBD1
V: TRBV5-1
length: 14
DNA: TGCGCCAGCAGCTCGGACAGGGGATCCTACGAGCAGTACTTC
CDR3: CASSSDRGSYEQYF

J: TRBJ2-1
size: NA
D: TRBD1
V: TRBV19
length: 18
DNA: TGTGCCAGTAGTACCGGGACAGGGGCCCGCTCCTCCTACAATGAGCAGTTCTTC
CDR3: CASSTGTGARSSYNEQFF

J: TRBJ2-1
size: NA
D: TRBD2
V: TRBV2
length: 16
DNA: TGTGCCAGCAGTTTTAGCGGGGAGGCACCCTACAATGAGCAGTTCTTC
CDR3: CASSFSGEAPYNEQFF

J: TRBJ1-1
size: NA
D: TRBD1
V: TRBV12-5
length: 16
DNA: TGTGCTAGTGGTTTGGCTATTGACAGGGGCTTCACTGAAGCTTTCTTT
CDR3: CASGLAIDRGFTEAFF